This T cell receptor (beta chain) was recovered during a study of Graves' ophthalmopathy and Graves' hyperthyroidism. There are 11 residues in the CDR3. V dropped 7 bases and J dropped 2 bases, with 8 bases sitting between them. Germline CDR1 and CDR2: GTSNPN and SVGIG (reference sequence). A volume of approximately 10 ml of fresh peripheral blood supplied the PBMCs. The study amplified TCR beta CDR3 regions using RNA transcripts. The first-round RT-PCR employed HTBI primers together with the Qiagen OneStep RT-PCR kit. A multiplex PCR was then performed as the second round. TCRdb processed the multiplex PCR reads anew with MiXCR; each CDR3 protein has one entry. The sample holds fewer than 650,000 distinct CDR3 sequences, about a fifth seen once.

V is TRBV30 and J is TRBJ1-2; D gene uncertain. The sequencing input was peripheral blood. The TCR originated in a woman under 30 with stable Graves' hyperthyroidism. Some clones in this sample may be carry-over from other donors' samples. Here the CDR3 reads CAFGGNYGYTF. Here the CDR3 DNA reads TGTGCCTTCGGCGGAAACTATGGCTACACCTTC.